What follows is one T cell receptor beta chain and its context. What it binds is not known. The CDR3 is made up of 17 amino acids. Cells sorted as Tregs were CD4+, CD25+ and CD127-/low. After constant-region reverse-primer amplification, full-length variable regions underwent semi-nested PCR with Nested Universal Primer A. TCRdb itself ran the 5' RACE reads through MiXCR, one entry per CDR3 protein. Counted here are fewer than 75,000 distinct CDR3 sequences, approximately 26% occurring once; the ten biggest clones make up roughly 2.2%. The study's findings and limits: The larger cohort examined one V-J beta rearrangement, not whole repertoires. Tumor-infiltrating Treg TCR alpha and beta sequences overlapped most with tumor naive CD4+ T cells, then blood naive. The TCR gene usage of tumor memory CD4+ T cells clustered together with blood and lymph node memory CD4+ cells and with lymph node naive CD4+ cells.

The V and J genes are TRBV21-1 and TRBJ2-7; the table gives TRBD2 as D, unverified against the DNA. TRBV21-1 is flagged as a pseudogene. The TCR was taken from a female donor with breast cancer. Material for sequencing was tumor-infiltrating Tregs sorted from the breast tumor. The chain's CDR3 is CASSKVVGTSNPYEQYF. The CDR3 nucleotides are TGTGCCAGCAGCAAAGTAGTGGGGACTAGTAACCCCTACGAGCAGTACTTC.